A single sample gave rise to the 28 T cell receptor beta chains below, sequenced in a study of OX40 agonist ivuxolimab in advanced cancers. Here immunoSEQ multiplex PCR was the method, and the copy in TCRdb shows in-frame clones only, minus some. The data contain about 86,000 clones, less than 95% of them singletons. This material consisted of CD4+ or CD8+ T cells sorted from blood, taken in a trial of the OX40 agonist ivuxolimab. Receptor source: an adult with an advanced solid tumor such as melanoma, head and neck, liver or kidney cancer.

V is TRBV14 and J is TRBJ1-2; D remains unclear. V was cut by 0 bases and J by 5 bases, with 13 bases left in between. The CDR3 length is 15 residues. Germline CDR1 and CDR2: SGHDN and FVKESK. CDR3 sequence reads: CASSQDRAAGYGYTF. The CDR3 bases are TGTGCCAGCAGCCAAGATAGGGCCGCAGGATATGGCTACACCTTC.

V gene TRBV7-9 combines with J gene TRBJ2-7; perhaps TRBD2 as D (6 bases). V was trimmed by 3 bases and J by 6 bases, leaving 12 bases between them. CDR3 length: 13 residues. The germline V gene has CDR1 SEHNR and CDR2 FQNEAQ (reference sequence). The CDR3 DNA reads TGTGCCAGCAGCTTGGTGGACTATGGCGAGCAGTACTTC. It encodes CASSLVDYGEQYF.

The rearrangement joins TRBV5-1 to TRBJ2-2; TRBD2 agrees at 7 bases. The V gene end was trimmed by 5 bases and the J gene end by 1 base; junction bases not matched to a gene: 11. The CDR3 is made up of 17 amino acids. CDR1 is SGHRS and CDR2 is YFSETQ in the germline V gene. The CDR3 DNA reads TGCGCCAGCAGACTAGCCGGGACTACTAAGAACACCGGGGAGCTGTTTTTT. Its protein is CASRLAGTTKNTGELFF.

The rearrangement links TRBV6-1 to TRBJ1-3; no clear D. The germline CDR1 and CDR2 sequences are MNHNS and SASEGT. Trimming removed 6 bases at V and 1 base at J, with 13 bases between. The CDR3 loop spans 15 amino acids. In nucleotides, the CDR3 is TGTGCCAGCAGAGGGCCGACTTTTTCTGGAAACACCATATATTTT. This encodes CASRGPTFSGNTIYF.

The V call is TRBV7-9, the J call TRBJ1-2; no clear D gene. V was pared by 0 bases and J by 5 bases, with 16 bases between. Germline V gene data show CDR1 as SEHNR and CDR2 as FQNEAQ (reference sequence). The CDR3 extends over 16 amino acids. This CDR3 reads CASSLAWVRRLYGYTF. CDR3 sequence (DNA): TGTGCCAGCAGCTTAGCGTGGGTCAGACGCCTTTATGGCTACACCTTC. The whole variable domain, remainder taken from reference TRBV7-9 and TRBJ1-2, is DTGVSQNPRHKITKRGQNVTFRCDPISEHNRLYWYRQTLGQGPEFLTYFQNEAQLEKSRLLSDRFSAERPKGSFSTLEIQRTEQGDSAMYLCASSLAWVRRLYGYTFGSGTRLTVV.

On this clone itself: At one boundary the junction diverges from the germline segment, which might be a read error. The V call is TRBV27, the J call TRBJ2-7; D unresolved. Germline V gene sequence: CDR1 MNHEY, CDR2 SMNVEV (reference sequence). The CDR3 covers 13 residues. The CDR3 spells CASSLSIYYEQYF. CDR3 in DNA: TGTGCCAGCAGTCTATCGATCTACTACGAGCAGTACTTC.

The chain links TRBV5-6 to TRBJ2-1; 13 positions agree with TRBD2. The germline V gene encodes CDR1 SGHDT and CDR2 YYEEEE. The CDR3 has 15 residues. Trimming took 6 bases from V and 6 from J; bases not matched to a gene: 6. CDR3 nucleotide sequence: TGTGCCAGCACTCCGGGACTAGCGGGAATCAATGAGCAGTTCTTC. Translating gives CASTPGLAGINEQFF.

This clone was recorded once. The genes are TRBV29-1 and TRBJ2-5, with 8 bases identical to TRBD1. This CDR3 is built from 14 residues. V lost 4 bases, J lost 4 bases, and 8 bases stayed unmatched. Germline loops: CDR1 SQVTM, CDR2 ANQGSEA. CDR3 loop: CSVVYRGVGETQYF. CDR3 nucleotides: TGCAGCGTTGTCTACAGGGGGGTGGGAGAGACCCAGTACTTC. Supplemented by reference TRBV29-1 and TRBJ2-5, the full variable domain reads SAVISQKPSRDICQRGTSLTIQCQVDSQVTMMFWYRQQPGQSLTLIATANQGSEATYESGFVIDKFPISRPNLTFSTLTVSNMSPEDSSIYLCSVVYRGVGETQYFGPGTRLLVL.

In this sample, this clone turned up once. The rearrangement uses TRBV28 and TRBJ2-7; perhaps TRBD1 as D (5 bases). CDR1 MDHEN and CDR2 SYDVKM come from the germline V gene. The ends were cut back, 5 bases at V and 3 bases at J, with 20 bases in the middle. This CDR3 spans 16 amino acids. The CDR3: CASSPLFKGLNYEQYF. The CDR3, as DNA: TGTGCCAGCAGTCCTCTGTTTAAGGGGCTCAACTACGAGCAGTACTTC. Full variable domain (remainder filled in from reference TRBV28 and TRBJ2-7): DVKVTQSSRYLVKRTGEKVFLECVQDMDHENMFWYRQDPGLGLRLIYFSYDVKMKEKGDIPEGYSVSREKKERFSLILESASTNQTSMYLCASSPLFKGLNYEQYFGPGTRLTVT.

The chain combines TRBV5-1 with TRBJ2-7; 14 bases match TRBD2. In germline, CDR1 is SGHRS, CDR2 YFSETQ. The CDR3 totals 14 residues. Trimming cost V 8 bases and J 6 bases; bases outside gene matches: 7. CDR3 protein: CASGLAGGEGEQYF. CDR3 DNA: TGCGCCAGTGGACTAGCGGGAGGAGAAGGCGAGCAGTACTTC.

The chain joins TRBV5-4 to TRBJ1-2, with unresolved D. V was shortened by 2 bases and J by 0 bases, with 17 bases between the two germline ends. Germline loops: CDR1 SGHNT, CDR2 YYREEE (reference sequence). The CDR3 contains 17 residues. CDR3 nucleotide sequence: TGTGCCAGCAGCTTTTCCGTAGCGCGCTTGGCTAACTATGGCTACACCTTC. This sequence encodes CASSFSVARLANYGYTF.

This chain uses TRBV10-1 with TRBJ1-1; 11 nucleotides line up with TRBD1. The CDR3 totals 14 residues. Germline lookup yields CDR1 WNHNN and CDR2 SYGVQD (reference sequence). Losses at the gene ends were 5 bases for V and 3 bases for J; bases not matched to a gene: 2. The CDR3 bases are TGCGCCAGCAGTCTGGACAGGGGGCACACTGAAGCTTTCTTT. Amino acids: CASSLDRGHTEAFF.

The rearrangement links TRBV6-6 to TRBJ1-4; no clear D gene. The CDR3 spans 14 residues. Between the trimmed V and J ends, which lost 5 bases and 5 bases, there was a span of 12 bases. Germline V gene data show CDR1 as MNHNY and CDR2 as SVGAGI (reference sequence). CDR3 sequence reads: CASSLRTANEKLFF. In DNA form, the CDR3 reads TGTGCCAGCAGTCTAAGGACTGCAAATGAAAAACTGTTTTTT.

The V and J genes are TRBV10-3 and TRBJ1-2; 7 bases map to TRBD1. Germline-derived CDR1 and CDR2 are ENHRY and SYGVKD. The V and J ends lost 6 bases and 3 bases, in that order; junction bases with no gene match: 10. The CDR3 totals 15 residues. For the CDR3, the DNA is TGTGCCATCAGCTTCGGGACAGCGAATCACTATGGCTACACCTTC. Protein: CAISFGTANHYGYTF.

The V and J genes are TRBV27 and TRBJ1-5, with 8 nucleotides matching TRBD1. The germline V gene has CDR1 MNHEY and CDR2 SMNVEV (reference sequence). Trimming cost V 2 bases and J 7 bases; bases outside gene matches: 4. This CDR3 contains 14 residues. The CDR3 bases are TGTGCCAGCAGTTTAACCTCAGGGGGCCAGCCCCAGCATTTT. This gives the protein CASSLTSGGQPQHF.

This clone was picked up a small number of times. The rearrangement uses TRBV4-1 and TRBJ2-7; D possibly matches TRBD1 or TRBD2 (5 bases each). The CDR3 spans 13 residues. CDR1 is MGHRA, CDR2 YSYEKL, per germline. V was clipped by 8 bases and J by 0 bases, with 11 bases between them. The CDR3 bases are TGCGCCAGCCATAGCGACAGCTCCTACGAGCAGTACTTC. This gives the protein CASHSDSSYEQYF.

CDR3 region: CASGLQAWTEAFF. CDR3 nucleotide sequence: TGTGCCAGCGGGCTACAGGCCTGGACTGAAGCTTTCTTT. The chain employs TRBV7-2 and TRBJ1-1, with a weak D call TRBD1 (5 bases). Germline V gives CDR1 SGHTA, CDR2 FQGNSA. The CDR3 runs 13 residues. Trimming took off 8 bases at V and 5 bases at J, with 15 bases between the two ends.

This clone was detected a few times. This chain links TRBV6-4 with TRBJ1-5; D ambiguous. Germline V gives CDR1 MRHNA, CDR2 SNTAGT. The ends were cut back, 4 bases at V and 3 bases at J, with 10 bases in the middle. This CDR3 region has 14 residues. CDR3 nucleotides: TGTGCCAGCAGTGGCTTCAAGTTCAATCAGCCCCAGCATTTT. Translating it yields CASSGFKFNQPQHF.

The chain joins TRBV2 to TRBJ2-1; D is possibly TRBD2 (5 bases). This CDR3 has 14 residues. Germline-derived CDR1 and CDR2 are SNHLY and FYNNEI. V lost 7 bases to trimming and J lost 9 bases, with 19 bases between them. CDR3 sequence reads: CASKVLGSKGEQFF. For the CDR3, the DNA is TGTGCCAGCAAGGTATTGGGGAGTAAGGGTGAGCAGTTCTTC.

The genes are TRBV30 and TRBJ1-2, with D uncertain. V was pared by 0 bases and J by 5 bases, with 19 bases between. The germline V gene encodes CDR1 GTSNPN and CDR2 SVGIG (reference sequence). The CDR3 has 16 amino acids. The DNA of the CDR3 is TGTGCCTGGAGTGTGCCAGCACAGAGATTAACTTATGGCTACACCTTC. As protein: CAWSVPAQRLTYGYTF.

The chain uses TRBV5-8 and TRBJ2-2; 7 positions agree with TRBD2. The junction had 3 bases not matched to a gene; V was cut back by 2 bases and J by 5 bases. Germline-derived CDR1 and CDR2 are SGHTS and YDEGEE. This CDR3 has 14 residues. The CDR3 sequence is CASSFGRGTGELFF. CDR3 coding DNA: TGTGCCAGCAGCTTCGGGCGGGGGACCGGGGAGCTGTTTTTT.

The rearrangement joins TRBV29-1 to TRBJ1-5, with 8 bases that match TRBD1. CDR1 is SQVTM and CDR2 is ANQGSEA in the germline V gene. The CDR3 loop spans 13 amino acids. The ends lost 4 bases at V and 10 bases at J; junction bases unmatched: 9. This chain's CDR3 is CSVGRTGSDPQHF. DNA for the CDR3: TGCAGCGTTGGGAGGACAGGGTCTGACCCCCAGCATTTT.

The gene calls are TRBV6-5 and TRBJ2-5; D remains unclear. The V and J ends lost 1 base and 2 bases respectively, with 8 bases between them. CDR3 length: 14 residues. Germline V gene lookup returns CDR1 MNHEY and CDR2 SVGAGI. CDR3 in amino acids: CASSYFSAQETQYF. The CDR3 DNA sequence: TGTGCCAGCAGTTACTTCTCAGCTCAAGAGACCCAGTACTTC.

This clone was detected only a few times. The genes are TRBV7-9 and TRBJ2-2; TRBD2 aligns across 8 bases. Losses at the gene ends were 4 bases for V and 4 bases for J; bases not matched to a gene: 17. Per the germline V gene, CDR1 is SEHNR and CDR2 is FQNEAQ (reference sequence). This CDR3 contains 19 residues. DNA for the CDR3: TGTGCCAGCAGCTCCCCCGGGGGGGTAGCGGGAACGATCACCGGGGAGCTGTTTTTT. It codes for CASSSPGGVAGTITGELFF.

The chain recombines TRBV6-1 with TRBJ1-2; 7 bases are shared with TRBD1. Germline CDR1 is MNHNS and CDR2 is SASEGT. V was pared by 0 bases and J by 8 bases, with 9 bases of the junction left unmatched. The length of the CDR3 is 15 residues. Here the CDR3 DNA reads TGTGCCAGCAGTGAAGCACCTGAGGGGGCGGGGGGCTACACCTTC. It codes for CASSEAPEGAGGYTF.

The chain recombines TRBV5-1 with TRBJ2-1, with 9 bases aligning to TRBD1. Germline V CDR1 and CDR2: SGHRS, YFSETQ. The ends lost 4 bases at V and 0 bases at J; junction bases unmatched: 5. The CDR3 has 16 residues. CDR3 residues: CASSGTGTDSYNEQFF. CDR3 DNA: TGCGCCAGCAGCGGGACAGGGACCGACTCCTACAATGAGCAGTTCTTC.

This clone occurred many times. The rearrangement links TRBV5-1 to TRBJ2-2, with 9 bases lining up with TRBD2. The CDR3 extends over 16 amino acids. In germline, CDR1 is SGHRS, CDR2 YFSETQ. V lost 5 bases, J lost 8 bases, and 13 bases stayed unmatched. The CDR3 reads CASSYSGSYGGGELFF. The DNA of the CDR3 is TGCGCCAGCAGTTATAGCGGGAGCTATGGCGGAGGGGAGCTGTTTTTT.

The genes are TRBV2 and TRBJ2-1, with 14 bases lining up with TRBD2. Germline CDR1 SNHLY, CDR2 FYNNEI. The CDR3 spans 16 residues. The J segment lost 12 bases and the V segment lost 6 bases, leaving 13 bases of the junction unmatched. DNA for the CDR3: TGTGCCAGCAGCGAACTGGGGACTAGCGGGAGTGGTGTGCAGTTCTTC. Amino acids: CASSELGTSGSGVQFF.